This TCR beta chain was retrieved from a study of tumor-infiltrating lymphocytes in primary liver carcinoma. About the study: All lesions had stage T1-T3 N0M0 and roughly 4.2 to 10 cm widths.

The authors took blood RNA from unsorted whole blood and also extracted germline DNA. Those patients suffered from chronic HBV infection and were treatment-naive. This clonotype has ten or more counts. With a constant-region primer, TCR beta cDNA was made from around 520 ng of total RNA. Nested multiplex PCR, run for three rounds with slightly modified ARM-PCR, yielded TCR beta libraries. Using its own MiXCR run on the multiplex PCR reads, TCRdb lists one record per CDR3 protein. The table lists approximately 330,000 distinct CDR3 sequences, 65% of them singletons. This sequence was found in a man aged 40-50 years with primary liver carcinoma and hepatitis B virus infection. The sequenced material came from peripheral blood.

CDR3 DNA: TGTGCCAGCAGCTTGGAGGAGGGAAGTCAGCCCCAGCATTTT. Translated, it gives CASSLEEGSQPQHF. The chain uses TRBV7-9 and TRBJ1-5; D is unresolved. Germline-derived CDR1 and CDR2 are SEHNR and FQNEAQ (reference sequence). This CDR3 contains 14 residues. V lost 3 bases to trimming and J lost 6 bases, with 12 bases between them. Complete variable domain (other parts from reference TRBV7-9 and TRBJ1-5): DTGVSQNPRHKITKRGQNVTFRCDPISEHNRLYWYRQTLGQGPEFLTYFQNEAQLEKSRLLSDRFSAERPKGSFSTLEIQRTEQGDSAMYLCASSLEEGSQPQHFGDGTRLSIL.